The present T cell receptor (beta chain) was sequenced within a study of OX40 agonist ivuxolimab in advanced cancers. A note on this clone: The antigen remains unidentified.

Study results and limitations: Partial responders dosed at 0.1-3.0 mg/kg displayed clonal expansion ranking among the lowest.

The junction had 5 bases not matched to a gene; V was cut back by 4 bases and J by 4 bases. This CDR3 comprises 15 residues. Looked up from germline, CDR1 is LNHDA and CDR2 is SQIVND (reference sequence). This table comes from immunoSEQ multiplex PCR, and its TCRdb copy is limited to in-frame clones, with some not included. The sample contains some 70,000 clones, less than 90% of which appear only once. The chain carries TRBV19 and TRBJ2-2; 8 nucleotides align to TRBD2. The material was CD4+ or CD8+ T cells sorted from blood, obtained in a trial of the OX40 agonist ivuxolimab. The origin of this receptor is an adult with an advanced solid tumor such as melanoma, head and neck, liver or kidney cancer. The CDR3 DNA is TGTGCCAGTAGTACTGCGGGAGGAAGCACCGGGGAGCTGTTTTTT. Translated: CASSTAGGSTGELFF.